Below are 21 T cell receptor beta chains sequenced from a single sample in a study of OX40 agonist ivuxolimab in advanced cancers. Method: immunoSEQ multiplex PCR; TCRdb's copy keeps in-frame clones and lacks some. This sample has about 35,000 clones, with roughly 90% found just once. The sequencing here drew on CD4+ or CD8+ T cells sorted from blood, taken in a trial of the OX40 agonist ivuxolimab. These receptors were collected from an adult with an advanced solid tumor such as melanoma, head and neck, liver or kidney cancer.

This chain joins TRBV19 and TRBJ1-2; TRBD1 matches 8 bases. In germline, CDR1 is LNHDA, CDR2 SQIVND (reference sequence). V lost 3 bases, J lost 2 bases, and 8 bases stayed unmatched. The CDR3 spans 16 residues. CDR3 in DNA: TGTGCCAGTAGTATCCCTGTAAGGACAGGGAACTATGGCTACACCTTC. Its protein product is CASSIPVRTGNYGYTF.

J is TRBJ2-2 and V is TRBV14; TRBD2 aligns across 7 bases. The V segment lost 0 bases and the J segment 5 bases; nucleotides outside the gene matches: 9. CDR3 length equals 17 residues. CDR1 is SGHDN and CDR2 is FVKESK in the germline V gene. CDR3 DNA: TGTGCCAGCAGCCAAGATGTGGGCGGGAGAAGAACCGGGGAGCTGTTTTTT. Protein product: CASSQDVGGRRTGELFF.

The V and J genes are TRBV5-4 and TRBJ1-1, with 7 bases that match TRBD1. Trimming removed 4 bases from V and 1 base from J; junction bases left unmatched: 7. CDR3 size: 15 residues. Per the germline V gene, CDR1 is SGHNT and CDR2 is YYREEE (reference sequence). The CDR3 is CASSPGGQSNTEAFF. The CDR3 DNA reads as TGTGCCAGCAGCCCCGGGGGACAGTCGAACACTGAAGCTTTCTTT.

The chain links TRBV14 to TRBJ2-7, with TRBD2 matching over 10 bases. The length of the CDR3 is 17 residues. Germline CDR1 and CDR2: SGHDN and FVKESK. With 0 bases clipped from V and 1 base from J, the junction kept 6 bases outside the gene matches. The chain's CDR3 is CASSQDIAGGPSYEQYF. DNA of the CDR3: TGTGCCAGCAGCCAAGATATAGCGGGAGGACCTTCCTACGAGCAGTACTTC.

This rearrangement joins TRBV4-3 to TRBJ2-3; the D is unclear. The CDR3 has 16 residues. The V end lost 0 bases, the J end lost 4 bases, and 14 bases lay between the germline ends. Germline V gene data show CDR1 as LGHNA and CDR2 as YSLEER. In DNA form, the CDR3 reads TGCGCCAGCAGCCAAGATCTTGGTGGTTTCCCAGATACGCAGTATTTT. Translation gives CASSQDLGGFPDTQYF.

The gene calls are TRBV30 and TRBJ2-3, with D possibly being TRBD2 (5 bases). The ends were cut back, 2 bases at V and 0 bases at J, with 12 bases in the middle. The CDR3 extends over 15 amino acids. In germline, CDR1 is GTSNPN, CDR2 SVGIG (reference sequence). CDR3 amino acids: CAWSLGGSSTDTQYF. CDR3 DNA: TGTGCCTGGAGTCTCGGCGGGTCTAGCACAGATACGCAGTATTTT.

This chain uses TRBV27 with TRBJ2-1; TRBD2 agrees at 12 bases. V was clipped by 6 bases and J by 8 bases; unmatched bases: 5. Germline V lookup: CDR1 MNHEY, CDR2 SMNVEV (reference sequence). The CDR3 has 14 residues. The CDR3 DNA follows: TGTGCCAGCAGACGACTAGCGGGAGAGGATGAGCAGTTCTTC. Protein sequence: CASRRLAGEDEQFF.

The V gene is TRBV7-8, the J gene TRBJ1-2, with no clear D. The CDR3 sequence is 15 residues long. Germline V CDR1 and CDR2: SGHVS, FQNEAQ. V lost 2 bases and J 6 bases, leaving 16 bases between the germline ends. CDR3 region: CASSLRAGSIDGYTF. In DNA form, the CDR3 reads TGTGCCAGCAGCTTAAGGGCGGGGTCGATCGATGGCTACACCTTC.

This chain links TRBV10-3 with TRBJ2-1; 11 positions match TRBD2. The CDR3 has 16 residues. The V segment lost 6 bases and the J segment 4 bases; nucleotides outside the gene matches: 8. Germline CDR1 and CDR2: ENHRY and SYGVKD. The CDR3 nucleotides are TGTGCCATCAGCCCTCTACTAGCGGGAGTTTACAATGAGCAGTTCTTC. It translates to CAISPLLAGVYNEQFF.

This rearrangement joins TRBV7-9 to TRBJ1-1; TRBD1 aligns across 10 bases. With V trimmed by 5 bases and J by 1 base, 7 bases remained unmatched. The CDR3 totals 16 residues. Germline V CDR1 and CDR2: SEHNR, FQNEAQ (reference sequence). CDR3 DNA: TGTGCCAGCAGCCAACGCCGGGACAGGGGGAACACTGAAGCTTTCTTT. It translates to CASSQRRDRGNTEAFF.

The chain recombines TRBV7-9 with TRBJ1-3; a weak D match, TRBD1 (5 bases). This CDR3 has 17 amino acids. Trimming removed 5 bases from V and 0 bases from J, with 17 bases in between. CDR1 and CDR2 from the germline V gene are SEHNR and FQNEAQ (reference sequence). The CDR3 DNA follows: TGTGCCAGCAGCCAGCCCTGGGGCCAGAGCTCTGGAAACACCATATATTTT. Translated: CASSQPWGQSSGNTIYF. The entire variable domain, with the rest obtained from reference TRBV7-9 and TRBJ1-3, is as follows: DTGVSQNPRHKITKRGQNVTFRCDPISEHNRLYWYRQTLGQGPEFLTYFQNEAQLEKSRLLSDRFSAERPKGSFSTLEIQRTEQGDSAMYLCASSQPWGQSSGNTIYFGEGSWLTVV.

The rearrangement uses TRBV4-1 and TRBJ2-3; no firm D call. Germline-derived CDR1 and CDR2 are MGHRA and YSYEKL. The CDR3 has 12 amino acids. With 3 bases removed from V and 5 bases from J, the gap between germline ends came to 6 bases. Here the CDR3 reads CASSQAQDTQYF. CDR3 nucleotide sequence: TGCGCCAGCAGCCAGGCGCAAGATACGCAGTATTTT.

This clone showed up just once. The chain carries TRBV28 and TRBJ1-1, with D perhaps matching TRBD1 (5 bases). This CDR3 is built from 14 residues. V gave up 5 bases and J gave up 0 bases, with 10 bases separating them. Germline V CDR1 and CDR2: MDHEN, SYDVKM. The CDR3 DNA reads as TGTGCCAGCAGTCCCGGGGCGGTGAACACTGAAGCTTTCTTT. This gives the protein CASSPGAVNTEAFF.

The chain employs TRBV10-3 and TRBJ2-7, with unresolved D. V was trimmed by 0 bases and J by 2 bases, leaving 11 bases between them. Germline CDR1 reads ENHRY; CDR2 reads SYGVKD. The CDR3 consists of 15 residues. The CDR3 DNA is TGTGCCATCAGTGAGTCGTCAGTAGTAACCTACGAGCAGTACTTC. This encodes CAISESSVVTYEQYF.

The rearrangement joins TRBV19 to TRBJ2-7; D perhaps matches TRBD1 (5 bases). Trimming pared 6 bases from V and 4 bases from J, leaving 13 bases between. The CDR3 runs to 13 residues. The germline CDR1 and CDR2 sequences are LNHDA and SQIVND (reference sequence). CDR3 loop: CASRPHGAYEQYF. CDR3 DNA: TGTGCCAGTAGACCCCATGGGGCGTACGAGCAGTACTTC.

The chain combines TRBV7-9 with TRBJ2-5; TRBD2 is a possible D gene (6 bases). Germline V CDR1 and CDR2: SEHNR, FQNEAQ (reference sequence). The CDR3 extends over 16 amino acids. The V end lost 1 base, the J end lost 0 bases, and 12 bases lay between the germline ends. CDR3 residues: CASSLEPWGDQETQYF. The CDR3 DNA reads TGTGCCAGCAGCTTAGAACCCTGGGGGGACCAAGAGACCCAGTACTTC. The entire variable domain, with the rest obtained from reference TRBV7-9 and TRBJ2-5, is as follows: DTGVSQNPRHKITKRGQNVTFRCDPISEHNRLYWYRQTLGQGPEFLTYFQNEAQLEKSRLLSDRFSAERPKGSFSTLEIQRTEQGDSAMYLCASSLEPWGDQETQYFGPGTRLLVL.

This clone was seen a single time. The chain recombines TRBV14 with TRBJ2-7; unclear D gene. CDR3 length equals 16 residues. Germline loops: CDR1 SGHDN, CDR2 FVKESK. V shed 1 base and J shed 0 bases, with 13 bases lying between them. The CDR3 protein is CASSQGRRTYSYEQYF. Written as DNA, the CDR3 is TGTGCCAGCAGCCAAGGGCGCAGAACCTACTCCTACGAGCAGTACTTC.

The gene calls are TRBV27 and TRBJ2-7, with 7 bases identical to TRBD1. CDR3 length equals 12 residues. CDR1 is MNHEY and CDR2 is SMNVEV in the germline V gene (reference sequence). With 6 bases clipped from V and 5 bases from J, the junction kept 4 bases outside the gene matches. The CDR3 sequence is CASRRTGDEQYF. DNA of the CDR3: TGTGCCAGCAGACGAACAGGGGACGAGCAGTACTTC.

The V call is TRBV6-1, the J call TRBJ2-3; the match to TRBD2 covers 8 bases. The CDR3 consists of 16 residues. Germline V gene sequence: CDR1 MNHNS, CDR2 SASEGT. V trimming: 3 bases; J trimming: 0 bases; junction bases outside the gene matches: 5. CDR3 in DNA: TGTGCCAGCAGTGATGTAGCGGGAAAGAGCACAGATACGCAGTATTTT. This translates into CASSDVAGKSTDTQYF.

V is TRBV6-5 and J is TRBJ2-3; D remains ambiguous. Per germline, CDR1 MNHEY and CDR2 SVGAGI. Trimming shortened V by 0 bases and J by 4 bases, and 8 bases separated the two germline ends. The CDR3 is made up of 14 amino acids. The CDR3 DNA sequence: TGTGCCAGCAGTTACTCAGTAGTGTCAGATACGCAGTATTTT. It yields the protein CASSYSVVSDTQYF.

CDR3 coding DNA: TGTGCCAGCAGCTCGATAGCGGGGGGGAGGGACGAGCAGTACTTC. This translates into CASSSIAGGRDEQYF. J is TRBJ2-7 and V is TRBV2; 11 nucleotides align to TRBD2. CDR3 length equals 15 residues. V lost 6 bases and J lost 5; bases outside the gene matches: 9. The germline gives CDR1 SNHLY, CDR2 FYNNEI. Full variable domain (missing parts from reference TRBV2 and TRBJ2-7): EPEVTQTPSHQVTQMGQEVILRCVPISNHLYFYWYRQILGQKVEFLVSFYNNEISEKSEIFDDQFSVERPDGSNFTLKIRSTKLEDSAMYFCASSSIAGGRDEQYFGPGTRLTVT.